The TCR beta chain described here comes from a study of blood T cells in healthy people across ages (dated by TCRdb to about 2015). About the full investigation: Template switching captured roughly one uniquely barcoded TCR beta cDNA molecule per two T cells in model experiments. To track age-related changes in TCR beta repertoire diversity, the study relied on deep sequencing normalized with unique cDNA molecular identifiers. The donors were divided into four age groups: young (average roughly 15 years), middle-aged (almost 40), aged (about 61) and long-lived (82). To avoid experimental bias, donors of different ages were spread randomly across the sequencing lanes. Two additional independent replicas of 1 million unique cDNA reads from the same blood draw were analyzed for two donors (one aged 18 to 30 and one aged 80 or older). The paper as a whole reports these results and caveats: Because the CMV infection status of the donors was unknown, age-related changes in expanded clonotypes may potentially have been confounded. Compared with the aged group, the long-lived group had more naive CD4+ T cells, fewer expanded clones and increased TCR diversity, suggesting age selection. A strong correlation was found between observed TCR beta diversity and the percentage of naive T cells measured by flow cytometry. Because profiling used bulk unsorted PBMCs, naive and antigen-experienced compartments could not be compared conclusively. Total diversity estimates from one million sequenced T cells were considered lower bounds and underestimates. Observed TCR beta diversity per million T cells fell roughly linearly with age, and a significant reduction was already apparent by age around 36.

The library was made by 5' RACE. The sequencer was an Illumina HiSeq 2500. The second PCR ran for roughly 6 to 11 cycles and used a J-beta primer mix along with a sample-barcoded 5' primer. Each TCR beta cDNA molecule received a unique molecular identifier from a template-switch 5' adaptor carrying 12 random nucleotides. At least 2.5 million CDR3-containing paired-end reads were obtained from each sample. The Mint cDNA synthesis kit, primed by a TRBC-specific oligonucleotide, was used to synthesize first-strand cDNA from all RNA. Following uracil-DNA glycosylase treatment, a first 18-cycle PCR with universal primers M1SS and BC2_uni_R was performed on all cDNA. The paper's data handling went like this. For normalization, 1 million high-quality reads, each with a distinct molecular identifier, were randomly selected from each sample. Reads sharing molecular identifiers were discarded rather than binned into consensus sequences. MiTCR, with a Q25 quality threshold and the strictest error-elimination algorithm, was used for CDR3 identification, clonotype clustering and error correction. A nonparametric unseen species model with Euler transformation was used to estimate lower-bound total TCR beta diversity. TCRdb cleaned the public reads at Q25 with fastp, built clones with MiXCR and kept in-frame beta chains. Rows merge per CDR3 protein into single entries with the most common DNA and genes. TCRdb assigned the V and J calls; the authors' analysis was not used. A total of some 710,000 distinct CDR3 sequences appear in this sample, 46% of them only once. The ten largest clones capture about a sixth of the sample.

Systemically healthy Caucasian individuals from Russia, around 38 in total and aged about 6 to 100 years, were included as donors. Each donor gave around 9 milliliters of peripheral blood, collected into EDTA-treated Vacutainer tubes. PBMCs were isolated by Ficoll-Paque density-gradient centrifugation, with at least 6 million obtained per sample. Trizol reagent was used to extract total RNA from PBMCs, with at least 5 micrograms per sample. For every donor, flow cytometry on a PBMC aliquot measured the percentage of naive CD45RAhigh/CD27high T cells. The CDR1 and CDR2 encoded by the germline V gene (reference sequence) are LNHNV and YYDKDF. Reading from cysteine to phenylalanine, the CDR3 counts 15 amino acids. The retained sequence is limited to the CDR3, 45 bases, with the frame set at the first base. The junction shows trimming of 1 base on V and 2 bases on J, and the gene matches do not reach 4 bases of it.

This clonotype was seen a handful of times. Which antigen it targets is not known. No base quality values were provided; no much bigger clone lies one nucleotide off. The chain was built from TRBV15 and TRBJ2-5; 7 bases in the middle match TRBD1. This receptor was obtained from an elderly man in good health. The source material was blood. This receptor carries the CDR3 CATSRAPGQQETQYF. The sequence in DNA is TGTGCCACCAGCAGAGCCCCGGGACAGCAAGAGACCCAGTACTTC.